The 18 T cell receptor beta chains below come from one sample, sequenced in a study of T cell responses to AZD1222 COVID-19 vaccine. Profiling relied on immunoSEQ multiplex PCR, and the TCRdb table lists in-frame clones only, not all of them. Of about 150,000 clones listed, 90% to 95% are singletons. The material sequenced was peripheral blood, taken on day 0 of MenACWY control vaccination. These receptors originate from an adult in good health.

Here the CDR3 reads CASSFLDLAVTEAFF. The CDR3 DNA reads TGTGCCAGTAGTTTCCTAGACCTAGCTGTCACTGAAGCTTTCTTT. The genes are TRBV19 and TRBJ1-1, with D uncertain. V shed 5 bases and J shed 4 bases, with 17 bases lying between them. Germline V lookup: CDR1 LNHDA, CDR2 SQIVND (reference sequence). The CDR3 spans 15 residues.

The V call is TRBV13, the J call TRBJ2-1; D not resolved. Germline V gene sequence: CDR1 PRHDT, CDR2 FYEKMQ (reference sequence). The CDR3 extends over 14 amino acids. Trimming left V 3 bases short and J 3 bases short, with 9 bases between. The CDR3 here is CASSFGRVYNEQFF. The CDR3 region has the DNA TGTGCCAGCAGCTTCGGTAGGGTCTACAATGAGCAGTTCTTC. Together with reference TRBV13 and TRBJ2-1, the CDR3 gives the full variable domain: AAGVIQSPRHLIKEKRETATLKCYPIPRHDTVYWYQQGPGQDPQFLISFYEKMQSDKGSIPDRFSAQQFSDYHSELNMSSLELGDSALYFCASSFGRVYNEQFFGPGTRLTVL.

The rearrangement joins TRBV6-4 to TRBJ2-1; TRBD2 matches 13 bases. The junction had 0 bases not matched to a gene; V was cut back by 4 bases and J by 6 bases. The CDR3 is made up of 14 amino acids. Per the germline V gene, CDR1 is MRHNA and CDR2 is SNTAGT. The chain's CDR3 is CASSGTSGGNEQFF. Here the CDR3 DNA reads TGTGCCAGCAGTGGGACTAGCGGGGGCAATGAGCAGTTCTTC.

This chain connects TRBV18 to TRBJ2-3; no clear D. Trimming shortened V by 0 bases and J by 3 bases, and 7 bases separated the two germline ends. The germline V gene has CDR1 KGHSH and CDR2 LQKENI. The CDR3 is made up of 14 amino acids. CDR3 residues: CASSPPPTTDTQYF. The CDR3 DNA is TGTGCCAGCTCACCACCCCCAACGACAGATACGCAGTATTTT.

CDR3 sequence reads: CASTVGGSGKLFF. As DNA, the CDR3 is TGTGCCAGCACCGTGGGGGGGTCCGGAAAACTGTTTTTT. V is TRBV12-3 or TRBV12-4 and J is TRBJ1-4; a weak D match, TRBD1 (5 bases). The V end was cut by 7 bases, the J end by 10 bases, with 16 bases between. This CDR3 has 13 amino acids.

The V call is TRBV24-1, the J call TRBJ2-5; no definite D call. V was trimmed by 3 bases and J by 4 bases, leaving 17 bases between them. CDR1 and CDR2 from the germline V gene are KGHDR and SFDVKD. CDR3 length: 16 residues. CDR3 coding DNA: TGTGCCACCAGTGATCCCTCCCCACGGGCAGGAGAGACCCAGTACTTC. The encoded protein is CATSDPSPRAGETQYF.

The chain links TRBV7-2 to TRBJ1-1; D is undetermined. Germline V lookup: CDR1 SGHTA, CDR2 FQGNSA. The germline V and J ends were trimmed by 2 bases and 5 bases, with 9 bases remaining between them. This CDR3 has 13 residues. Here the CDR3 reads CASSLSGITEAFF. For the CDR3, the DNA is TGTGCCAGCAGCTTATCTGGGATAACTGAAGCTTTCTTT.

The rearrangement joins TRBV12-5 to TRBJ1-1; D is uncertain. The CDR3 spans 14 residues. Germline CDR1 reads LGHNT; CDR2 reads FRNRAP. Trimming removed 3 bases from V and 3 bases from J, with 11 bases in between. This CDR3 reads CASGFRTWDTEAFF. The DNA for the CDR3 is TGTGCTAGTGGTTTTAGGACGTGGGACACTGAAGCTTTCTTT.

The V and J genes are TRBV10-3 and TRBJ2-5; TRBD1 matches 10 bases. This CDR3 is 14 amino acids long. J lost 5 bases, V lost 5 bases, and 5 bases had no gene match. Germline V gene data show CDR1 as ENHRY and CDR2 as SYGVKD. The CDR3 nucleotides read TGTGCCATCAGTCTGGGACAGGGGTTGGAGACCCAGTACTTC. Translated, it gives CAISLGQGLETQYF.

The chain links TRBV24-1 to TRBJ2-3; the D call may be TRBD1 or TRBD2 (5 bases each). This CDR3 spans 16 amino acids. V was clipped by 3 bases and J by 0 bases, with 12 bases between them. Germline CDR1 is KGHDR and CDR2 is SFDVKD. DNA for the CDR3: TGTGCCACCAGTGATCCGTCCCGGGACAGCACAGATACGCAGTATTTT. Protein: CATSDPSRDSTDTQYF.

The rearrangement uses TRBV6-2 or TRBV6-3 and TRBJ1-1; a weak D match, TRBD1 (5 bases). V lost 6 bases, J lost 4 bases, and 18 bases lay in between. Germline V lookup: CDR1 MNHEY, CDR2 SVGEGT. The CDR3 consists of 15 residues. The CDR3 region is CASSRPAYGGTEAFF. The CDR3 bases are TGTGCCAGCAGCCGTCCGGCGTACGGGGGCACTGAAGCTTTCTTT.

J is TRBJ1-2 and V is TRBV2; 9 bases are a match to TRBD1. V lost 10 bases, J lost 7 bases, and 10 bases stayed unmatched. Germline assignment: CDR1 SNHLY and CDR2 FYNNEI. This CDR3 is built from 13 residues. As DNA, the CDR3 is TGTGCCACCGGGGACAGGGCTCCGGGTGGCTACACCTTC. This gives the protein CATGDRAPGGYTF.

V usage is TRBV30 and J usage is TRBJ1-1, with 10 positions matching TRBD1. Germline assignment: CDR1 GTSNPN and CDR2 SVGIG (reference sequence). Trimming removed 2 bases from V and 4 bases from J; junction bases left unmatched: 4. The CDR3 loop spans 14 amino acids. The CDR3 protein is CAWSTGQGPTEAFF. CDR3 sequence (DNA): TGTGCCTGGAGTACGGGACAGGGGCCCACTGAAGCTTTCTTT.

In nucleotides, the CDR3 is TGTGCCAGCAGCCCTAACCCGGGACTAGGAGGGGAGACCCAGTACTTC. Its translation: CASSPNPGLGGETQYF. V usage is TRBV6-2 or TRBV6-3 and J usage is TRBJ2-5; 8 nucleotides match TRBD2. The germline V gene has CDR1 MNHEY and CDR2 SVGEGT. This CDR3 region has 16 residues. Trimming removed 6 bases from V and 5 bases from J; junction bases left unmatched: 14.

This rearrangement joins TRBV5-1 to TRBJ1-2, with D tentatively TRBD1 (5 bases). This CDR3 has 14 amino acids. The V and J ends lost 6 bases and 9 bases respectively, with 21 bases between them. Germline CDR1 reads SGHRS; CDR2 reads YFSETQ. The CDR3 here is CASNPGSDSLRYTF. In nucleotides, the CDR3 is TGCGCCAGCAACCCGGGAAGTGACAGTCTACGCTACACCTTC.

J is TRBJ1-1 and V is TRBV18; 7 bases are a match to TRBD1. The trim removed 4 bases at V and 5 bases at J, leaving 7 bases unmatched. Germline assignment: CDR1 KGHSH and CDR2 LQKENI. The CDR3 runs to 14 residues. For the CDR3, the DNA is TGTGCCAGCTCACTCTCGGACAGGAGTACTGAAGCTTTCTTT. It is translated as CASSLSDRSTEAFF.

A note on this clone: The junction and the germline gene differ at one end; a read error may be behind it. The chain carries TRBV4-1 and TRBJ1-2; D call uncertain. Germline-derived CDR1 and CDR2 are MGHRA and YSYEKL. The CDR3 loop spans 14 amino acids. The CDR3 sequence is CASSKDRSLRGYTF. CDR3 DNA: TGCGCCAGCAGCAAAGACCGTAGCCTTAGGGGCTACACCTTC.

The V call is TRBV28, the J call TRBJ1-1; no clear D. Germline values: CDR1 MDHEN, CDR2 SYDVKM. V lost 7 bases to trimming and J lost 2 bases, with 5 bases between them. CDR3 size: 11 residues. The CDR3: CASTGNTEAFF. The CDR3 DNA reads TGTGCCAGCACCGGAAACACTGAAGCTTTCTTT.